The source of this TCR beta chain is a study of blood T cell repertoires in COVID-19. TCRdb's copy holds only in-frame clones and misses some; the assay was immunoSEQ multiplex PCR. The table lists 200,000 to 300,000 clones, around 87% of them singletons. The CDR3 has 13 residues. Germline loops: CDR1 SGHRS, CDR2 YFSETQ. The V and J ends lost 3 bases and 4 bases respectively, with 8 bases between them. The material sequenced was peripheral blood. The receptor comes from a woman aged 30 to 39 who had recovered from COVID-19. J is TRBJ1-5 and V is TRBV5-1; D may be TRBD1 (5 bases). The CDR3 DNA sequence: TGCGCCAGCAGCTCGGGGGAGAATCAGCCCCAGCATTTT. Residues: CASSSGENQPQHF.